This T cell receptor (beta chain) stems from a study of blood T cell repertoires in COVID-19. The repertoire was sequenced with immunoSEQ multiplex PCR; TCRdb's copy has only in-frame clones and lacks some. The data contain some 66,000 clones, approximately 93% of them singletons. This clone came up a few times. This TCR came from a man in his sixties or seventies with active COVID-19. The source material was peripheral blood.

The CDR3 sequence: CATGGTWGNSPLHF. CDR3 in DNA: TGTGCCACAGGGGGGACCTGGGGTAATTCACCCCTCCACTTT. This chain connects TRBV2 to TRBJ1-6, with 7 bases aligning to TRBD1. V trimming: 10 bases; J trimming: 6 bases; junction bases outside the gene matches: 9. Germline CDR1 is SNHLY and CDR2 is FYNNEI. CDR3 length: 14 residues.